The sequence of this T cell receptor beta chain was determined in a study of blood T cell repertoires in COVID-19. Study-wide context: Donors in the United States, Italy and Spain gave samples during acute or convalescent COVID-19. PBMCs, B-cell-depleted T cells, or T cells were the source of the cDNA or gDNA that made up the material.

The CDR3 is 15 amino acids. The V segment lost 3 bases and the J segment 4 bases; nucleotides outside the gene matches: 5. Germline CDR1 MDHEN, CDR2 SYDVKM. In the original workflow: Quantification of nucleated cells was approximated via reference gene primer amplification. The table came from immunoSEQ multiplex PCR; TCRdb's copy has only in-frame clones and leaves some out. V and J calls and clone size are those listed in that table; D and trimming were worked out from the DNA. The sample lists around 180,000 clones; approximately 74% were seen once. The receptor was derived from a woman older than 75 with acute or convalescent COVID-19. This rearrangement joins TRBV28 to TRBJ1-2; TRBD1 matches at 10 bases. The sequenced sample consisted of peripheral blood. The CDR3 loop is CASSFPTGGSYGYTF. CDR3 coding DNA: TGTGCCAGCAGTTTCCCGACAGGGGGCTCCTATGGCTACACCTTC.